The clone carrying this T cell receptor beta chain has just a few counts. This specimen belongs to a study of T-cell reconstitution after alpha-beta-depleted transplantation in children. Preparation of the TCRbeta library used unique molecular identifiers. One entry per CDR3 protein, called by TCRdb with MiXCR from the PCR reads. This table has about half a million distinct CDR3 sequences, under 15% appearing once. Germline trimming cut 1 base from V and 4 bases from J; bases unmatched to any gene: 9. This CDR3 is built from 18 residues. CDR1 and CDR2 (germline): SGHDT, YYEEEE. V gene TRBV5-6 combines with J gene TRBJ2-3; 13 nucleotides match TRBD2. The receptor was isolated from a human donor who donated a stem cell graft to a child with combined immunodeficiency. The sample here was PBMCs from the stem cell graft donor, taken from the stem cell graft. The CDR3 nucleotides are TGTGCCAGCAGCTTGTTTGTAGGACTAGCGGGAGACTCAGATACGCAGTATTTT. It is translated as CASSLFVGLAGDSDTQYF. Full variable domain (rest looked up from reference TRBV5-6 and TRBJ2-3): DAGVTQSPTHLIKTRGQQVTLRCSPKSGHDTVSWYQQALGQGPQFIFQYYEEEERQRGNFPDRFSGHQFPNYSSELNVNALLLGDSALYLCASSLFVGLAGDSDTQYFGPGTRLTVL.